This T cell receptor (beta chain) was sequenced for a study of blood T cell repertoires in COVID-19. For the study at large: The cDNA or gDNA used as material had been derived from T cells, B-cell-depleted T cells, or PBMCs.

Original processing methods: Amplified reference gene primers provided the basis for estimating nucleated cell counts. Sequencing used immunoSEQ multiplex PCR; TCRdb keeps in-frame clones, though not all of them. V and J calls plus clone size are reproduced from that table; the DNA served to infer D and trimming. The repertoire has roughly 340,000 clones, 85% to 90% of them found once; the top ten carry about 6%. Seattle patient enrollment occurred during active infection, with longitudinal follow-up thereafter. This TCR came from a woman aged 45-59 years with COVID-19, enrolled during active disease. The specimen was peripheral blood.

In DNA form, the CDR3 reads TGCGCCAGCAGCTTGGGCGGGAGTTCAGGCGAGCAGTACTTC. Amino acids: CASSLGGSSGEQYF. The V and J genes are TRBV5-1 and TRBJ2-7, with 7 nucleotides matching TRBD2. The CDR3 is 14 amino acids. J was trimmed by 6 bases and V by 0 bases; bases with no gene match: 6. The germline V gene encodes CDR1 SGHRS and CDR2 YFSETQ.